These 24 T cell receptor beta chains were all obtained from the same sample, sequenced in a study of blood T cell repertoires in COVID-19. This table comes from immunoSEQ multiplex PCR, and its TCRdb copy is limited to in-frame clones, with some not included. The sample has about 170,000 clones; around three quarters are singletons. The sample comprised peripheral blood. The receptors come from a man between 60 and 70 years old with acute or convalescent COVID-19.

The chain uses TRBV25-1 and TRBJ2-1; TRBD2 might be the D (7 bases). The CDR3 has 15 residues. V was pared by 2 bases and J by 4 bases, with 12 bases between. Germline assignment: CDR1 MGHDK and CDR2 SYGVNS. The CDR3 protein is CASSEPGGFYNEQFF. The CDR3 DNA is TGTGCCAGCAGTGAACCGGGGGGCTTTTACAATGAGCAGTTCTTC.

DNA for the CDR3: TGCGCCAGCAGTCCCGCGGACAGGGGTAGTGAGCAGTTCTTC. Translated: CASSPADRGSEQFF. The chain combines TRBV4-3 with TRBJ2-1; 9 nucleotides align to TRBD1. With 6 bases clipped from V and 9 bases from J, the junction kept 9 bases outside the gene matches. The CDR3 covers 14 residues. Germline values: CDR1 LGHNA, CDR2 YSLEER.

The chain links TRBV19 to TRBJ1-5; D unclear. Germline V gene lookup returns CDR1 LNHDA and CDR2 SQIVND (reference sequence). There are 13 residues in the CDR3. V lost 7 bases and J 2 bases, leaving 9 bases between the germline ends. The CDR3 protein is CASTGLGNQPQHF. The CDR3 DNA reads TGTGCCAGTACCGGACTGGGCAATCAGCCCCAGCATTTT.

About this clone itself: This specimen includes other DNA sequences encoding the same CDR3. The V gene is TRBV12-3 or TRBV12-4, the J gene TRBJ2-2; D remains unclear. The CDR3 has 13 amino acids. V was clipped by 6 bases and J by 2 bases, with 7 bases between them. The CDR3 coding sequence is TGTGCCAGCAGCGGAGTAAACACCGGGGAGCTGTTTTTT. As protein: CASSGVNTGELFF.

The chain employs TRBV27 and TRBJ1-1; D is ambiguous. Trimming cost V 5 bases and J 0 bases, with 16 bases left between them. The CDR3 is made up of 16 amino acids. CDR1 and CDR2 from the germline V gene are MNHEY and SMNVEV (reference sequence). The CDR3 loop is CASSPLDKPMNTEAFF. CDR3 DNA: TGTGCCAGCAGTCCCTTAGACAAGCCCATGAACACTGAAGCTTTCTTT.

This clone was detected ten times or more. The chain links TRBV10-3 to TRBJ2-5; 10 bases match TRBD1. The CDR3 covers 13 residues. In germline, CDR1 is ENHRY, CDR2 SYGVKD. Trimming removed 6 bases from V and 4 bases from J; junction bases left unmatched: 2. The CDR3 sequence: CAISGQGGETQYF. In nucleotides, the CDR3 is TGTGCCATCAGCGGACAGGGGGGAGAGACCCAGTACTTC.

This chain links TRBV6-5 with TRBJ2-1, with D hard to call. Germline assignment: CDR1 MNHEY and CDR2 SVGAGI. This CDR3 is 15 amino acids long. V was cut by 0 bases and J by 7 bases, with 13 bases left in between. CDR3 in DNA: TGTGCCAGCAGTTACTCTCGCTTTCCTGCGAATGAGCAGTTCTTC. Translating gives CASSYSRFPANEQFF.

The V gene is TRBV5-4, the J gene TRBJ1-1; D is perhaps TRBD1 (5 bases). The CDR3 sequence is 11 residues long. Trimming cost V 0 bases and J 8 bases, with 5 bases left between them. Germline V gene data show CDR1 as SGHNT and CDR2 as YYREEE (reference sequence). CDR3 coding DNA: TGTGCCAGCAGCTTGGGGACAGAAGCTTTCTTT. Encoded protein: CASSLGTEAFF.

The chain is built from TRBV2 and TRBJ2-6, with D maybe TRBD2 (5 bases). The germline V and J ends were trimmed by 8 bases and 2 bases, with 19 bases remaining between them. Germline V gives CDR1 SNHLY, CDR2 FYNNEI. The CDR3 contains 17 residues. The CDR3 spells CASEPPPLRAGANVLTF. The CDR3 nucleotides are TGTGCCAGCGAACCCCCACCGTTGAGGGCTGGGGCCAACGTCCTGACTTTC.

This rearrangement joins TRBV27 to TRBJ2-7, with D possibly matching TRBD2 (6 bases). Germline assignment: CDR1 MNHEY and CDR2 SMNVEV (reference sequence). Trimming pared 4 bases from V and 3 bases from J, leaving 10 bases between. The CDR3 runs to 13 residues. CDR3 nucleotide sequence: TGTGCCAGCAGTTGGGGAGGCGGCTACGAGCAGTACTTC. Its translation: CASSWGGGYEQYF.

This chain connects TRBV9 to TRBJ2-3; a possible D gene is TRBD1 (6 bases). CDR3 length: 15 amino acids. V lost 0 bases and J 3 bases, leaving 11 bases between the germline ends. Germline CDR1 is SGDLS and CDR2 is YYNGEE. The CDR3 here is CASSVAQGRTDTQYF. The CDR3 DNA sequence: TGTGCCAGCAGCGTAGCACAGGGTCGGACAGATACGCAGTATTTT.

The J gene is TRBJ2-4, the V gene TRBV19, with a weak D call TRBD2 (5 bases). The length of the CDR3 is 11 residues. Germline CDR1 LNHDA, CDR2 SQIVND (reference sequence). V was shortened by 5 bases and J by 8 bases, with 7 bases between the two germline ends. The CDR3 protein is CASSEGYIQYF. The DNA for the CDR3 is TGTGCCAGTAGTGAGGGATACATTCAGTACTTC. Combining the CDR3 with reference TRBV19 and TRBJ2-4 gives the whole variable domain DGGITQSPKYLFRKEGQNVTLSCEQNLNHDAMYWYRQDPGQGLRLIYYSQIVNDFQKGDIAEGYSVSREKKESFPLTVTSAQKNPTAFYLCASSEGYIQYFGAGTRLSVL.

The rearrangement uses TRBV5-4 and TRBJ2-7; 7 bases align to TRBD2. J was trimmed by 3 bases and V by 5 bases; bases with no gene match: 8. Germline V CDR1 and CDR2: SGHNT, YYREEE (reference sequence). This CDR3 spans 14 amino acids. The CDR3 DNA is TGTGCCAGCAGATCCTGGGGGGGGGACTACGAGCAGTACTTC. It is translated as CASRSWGGDYEQYF.

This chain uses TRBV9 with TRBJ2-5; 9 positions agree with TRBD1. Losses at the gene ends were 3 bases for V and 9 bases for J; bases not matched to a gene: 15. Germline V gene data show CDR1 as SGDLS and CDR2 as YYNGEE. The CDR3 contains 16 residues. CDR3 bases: TGTGCCAGCAGCGGAGACCCGGGACAGGGTCTCCTGGCCCAGTACTTC. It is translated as CASSGDPGQGLLAQYF.

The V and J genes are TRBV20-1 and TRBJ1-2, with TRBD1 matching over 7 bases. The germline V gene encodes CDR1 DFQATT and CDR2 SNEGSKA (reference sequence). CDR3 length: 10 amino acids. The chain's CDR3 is CSPDRVDYTF. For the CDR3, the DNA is TGCAGCCCCGACAGGGTTGACTACACCTTC.

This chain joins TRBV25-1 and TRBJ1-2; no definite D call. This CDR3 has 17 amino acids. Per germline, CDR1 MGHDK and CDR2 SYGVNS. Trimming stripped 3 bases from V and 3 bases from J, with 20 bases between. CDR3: CASSESKGVSGHYGYTF. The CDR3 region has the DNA TGTGCCAGCAGTGAGTCTAAGGGAGTCTCAGGACACTATGGCTACACCTTC.

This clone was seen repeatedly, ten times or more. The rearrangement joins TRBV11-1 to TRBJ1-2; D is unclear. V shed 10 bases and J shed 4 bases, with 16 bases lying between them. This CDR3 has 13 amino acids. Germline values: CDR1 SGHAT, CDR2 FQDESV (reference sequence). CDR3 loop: CATQDKSLYGYTF. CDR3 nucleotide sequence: TGTGCCACCCAAGACAAGTCCCTCTATGGCTACACCTTC.

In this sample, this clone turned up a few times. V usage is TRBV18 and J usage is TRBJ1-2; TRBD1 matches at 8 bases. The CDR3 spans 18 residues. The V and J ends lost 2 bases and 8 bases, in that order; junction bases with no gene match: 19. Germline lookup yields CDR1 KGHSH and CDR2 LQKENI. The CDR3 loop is CASSPGASRTGPLLGYTF. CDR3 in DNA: TGTGCCAGCTCACCAGGGGCGTCGAGGACAGGGCCCCTTTTGGGCTACACCTTC. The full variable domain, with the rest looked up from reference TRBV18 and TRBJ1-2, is NAGVMQNPRHLVRRRGQEARLRCSPMKGHSHVYWYRQLPEEGLKFMVYLQKENIIDESGMPKERFSAEFPKEGPSILRIQQVVRGDSAAYFCASSPGASRTGPLLGYTFGSGTRLTVV.

Written as DNA, the CDR3 is TGTGCCTGGAGTGTGGGACTAGCGGGGGGGCTGAGGGAGACCCAGTACTTC. The encoded protein is CAWSVGLAGGLRETQYF. The V call is TRBV30, the J call TRBJ2-5, with TRBD2 identical over 16 bases. The CDR3 contains 17 residues. Germline V gene lookup returns CDR1 GTSNPN and CDR2 SVGIG (reference sequence). J was trimmed by 5 bases and V by 0 bases; bases with no gene match: 6.

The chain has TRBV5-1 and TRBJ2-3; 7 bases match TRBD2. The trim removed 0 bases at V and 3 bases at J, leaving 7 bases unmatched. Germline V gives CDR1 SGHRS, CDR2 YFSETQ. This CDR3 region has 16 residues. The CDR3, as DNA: TGCGCCAGCAGCTTGGGAGCGCTGGGAGGGACAGATACGCAGTATTTT. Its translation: CASSLGALGGTDTQYF.

The CDR3 is CSASYHRGLYYGYTF. For the CDR3, the DNA is TGCAGTGCTAGTTATCACAGGGGGTTGTACTATGGCTACACCTTC. The rearrangement joins TRBV20-1 to TRBJ1-2; 8 nucleotides match TRBD1. The germline CDR1 and CDR2 sequences are DFQATT and SNEGSKA (reference sequence). After removal of 3 bases from V and 3 bases from J, the junction contained 9 bases not matched to a gene. CDR3 length: 15 residues.

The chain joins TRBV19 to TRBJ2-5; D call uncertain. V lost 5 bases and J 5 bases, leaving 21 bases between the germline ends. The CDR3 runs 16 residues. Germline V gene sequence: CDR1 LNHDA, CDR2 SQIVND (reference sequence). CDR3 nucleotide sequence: TGTGCCAGTAGTGGCGGCTCTGGGTATGGAGAGGAGACCCAGTACTTC. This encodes CASSGGSGYGEETQYF.

The CDR3 sequence: CASSLGPQSSYEQYF. CDR3 in DNA: TGTGCCAGCAGCTTAGGCCCGCAGTCTTCCTACGAGCAGTACTTC. V and J are TRBV13 and TRBJ2-7, with D uncertain. The CDR3 is 15 residues long. In germline, CDR1 is PRHDT, CDR2 FYEKMQ (reference sequence). V was shortened by 0 bases and J by 1 base, with 10 bases between the two germline ends.

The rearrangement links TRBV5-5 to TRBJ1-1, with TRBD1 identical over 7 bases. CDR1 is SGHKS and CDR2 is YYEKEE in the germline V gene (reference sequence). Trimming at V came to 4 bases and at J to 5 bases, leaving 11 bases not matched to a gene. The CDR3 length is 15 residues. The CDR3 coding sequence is TGTGCCAGCAGCCGACTCGGAGGGGGCATGACTGAAGCTTTCTTT. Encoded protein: CASSRLGGGMTEAFF.